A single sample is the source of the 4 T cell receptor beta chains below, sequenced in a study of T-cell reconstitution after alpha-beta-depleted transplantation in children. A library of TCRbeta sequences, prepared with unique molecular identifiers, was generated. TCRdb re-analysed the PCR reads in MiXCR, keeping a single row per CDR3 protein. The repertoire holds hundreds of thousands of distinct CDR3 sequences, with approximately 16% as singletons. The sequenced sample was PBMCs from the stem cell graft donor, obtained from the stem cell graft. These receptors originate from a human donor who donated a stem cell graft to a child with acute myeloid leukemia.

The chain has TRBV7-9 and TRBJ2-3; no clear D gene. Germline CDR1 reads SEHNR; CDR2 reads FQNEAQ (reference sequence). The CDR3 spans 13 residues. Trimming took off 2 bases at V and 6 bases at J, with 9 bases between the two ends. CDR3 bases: TGTGCCAGCAGCTTACAGTGGGCTGATACGCAGTATTTT. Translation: CASSLQWADTQYF.

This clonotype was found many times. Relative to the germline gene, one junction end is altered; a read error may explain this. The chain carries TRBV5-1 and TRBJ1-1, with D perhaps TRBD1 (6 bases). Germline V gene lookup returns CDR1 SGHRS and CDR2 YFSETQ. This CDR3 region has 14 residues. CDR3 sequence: CASSLGQGLTEAFF. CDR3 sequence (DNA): TGTGCCAGCAGCTTGGGGCAGGGGCTTACTGAAGCTTTCTTT. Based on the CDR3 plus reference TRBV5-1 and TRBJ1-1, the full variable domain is KAGVTQTPRYLIKTRGQQVTLSCSPISGHRSVSWYQQTPGQGLQFLFEYFSETQRNKGNFPGRFSGRQFSNSRSEMNVSTLELGDSALYLCASSLGQGLTEAFFGQGTRLTVV.

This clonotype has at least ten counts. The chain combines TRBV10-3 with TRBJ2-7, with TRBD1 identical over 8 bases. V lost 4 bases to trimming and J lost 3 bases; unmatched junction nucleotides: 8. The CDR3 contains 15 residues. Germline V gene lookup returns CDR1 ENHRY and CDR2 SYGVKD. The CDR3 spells CAISAGAGGFYEQYF. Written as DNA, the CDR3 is TGTGCCATCAGTGCCGGGGCAGGGGGCTTCTACGAGCAGTACTTC.

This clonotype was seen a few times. The CDR3 sequence is CASSPSAATVNEQFF. The CDR3 nucleotides are TGTGCCAGCTCACCATCGGCAGCTACGGTCAATGAGCAGTTCTTC. The gene calls are TRBV18 and TRBJ2-1; D is unclear. V was cut by 2 bases and J by 6 bases, with 14 bases left in between. Germline lookup yields CDR1 KGHSH and CDR2 LQKENI. The CDR3 is 15 residues long.